This T cell receptor (beta chain) was captured in a study of blood T cell repertoires in COVID-19. Germline V gives CDR1 MNHNY, CDR2 SVGAGI (reference sequence). This CDR3 comprises 15 residues. Losses at the gene ends were 5 bases for V and 6 bases for J; bases not matched to a gene: 8. Assay: immunoSEQ multiplex PCR; the TCRdb copy retains only in-frame clones and omits some. The table records fewer than 90,000 clones, roughly 72% of them present only once. Specimen: peripheral blood. The rearrangement uses TRBV6-6 and TRBJ2-1; 9 bases align to TRBD2. The receptor was isolated from a man between 60 and 70 years old with COVID-19, enrolled during active disease. The CDR3 DNA reads as TGTGCCAGCAGTATCCCGCTAGCGGGATCCAATGAGCAGTTCTTC. Amino acid sequence: CASSIPLAGSNEQFF.